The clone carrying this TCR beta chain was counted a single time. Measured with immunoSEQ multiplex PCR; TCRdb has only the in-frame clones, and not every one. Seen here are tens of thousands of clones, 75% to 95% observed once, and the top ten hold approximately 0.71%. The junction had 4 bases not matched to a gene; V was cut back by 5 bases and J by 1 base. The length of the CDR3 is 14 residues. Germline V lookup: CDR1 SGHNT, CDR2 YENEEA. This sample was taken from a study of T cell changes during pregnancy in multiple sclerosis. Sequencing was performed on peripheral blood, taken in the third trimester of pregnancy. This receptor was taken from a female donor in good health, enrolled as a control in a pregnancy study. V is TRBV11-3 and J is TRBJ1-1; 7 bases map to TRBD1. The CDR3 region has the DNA TGTGCCAGCAGCCCCGGGACAGCGAACACTGAAGCTTTCTTT. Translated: CASSPGTANTEAFF. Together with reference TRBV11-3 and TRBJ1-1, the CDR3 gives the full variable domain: EAGVVQSPRYKIIEKKQPVAFWCNPISGHNTLYWYLQNLGQGPELLIRYENEEAVDDSQLPKDRFSAERLKGVDSTLKIQPAELGDSAVYLCASSPGTANTEAFFGQGTRLTVV.